This entry features one TCR beta chain sequence. The antigen is undetermined. This sample includes further DNA sequences coding for the same CDR3. Germline-derived CDR1 and CDR2 are KGHSH and LQKENI. The V and J ends lost 6 bases and 2 bases, in that order; junction bases with no gene match: 5. The CDR3 is 14 amino acids. The sample comes from a study of T cells in localized non-small cell lung cancer. Findings and limits, study-wide: There was an association of higher blood T cell density with longer overall survival. Paired adjacent lung recovered a median around 60 of the top 100 tumor clones. Exceeding tumor, uninvolved adjacent lung had the highest T cell clonality. It remains possible that heterogeneity exists, since only one tumor region was sequenced.

Repertoires were generated with immunoSEQ multiplex PCR, while TCRdb's copy carries only in-frame clones and drops some. In the table there are 75,000 to 80,000 clones, 80% of which are singletons. Material: peripheral blood, obtained before any cancer treatment. The sequence derives from a female donor of 60 years or more with stage I lung adenocarcinoma. J is TRBJ1-2 and V is TRBV18; 8 positions agree with TRBD1. In DNA form, the CDR3 reads TGTGCCAGCTCCCCCGGGACAGGCAACTATGGCTACACCTTC. Its protein is CASSPGTGNYGYTF.